This TCR beta chain was sequenced in a study of T cell changes during pregnancy in multiple sclerosis. The protocol was immunoSEQ multiplex PCR, while the TCRdb copy is restricted to in-frame clones and leaves out a portion. The data contain tens of thousands of clones, under 95% of them singletons. CDR3 length: 16 residues. With V trimmed by 4 bases and J by 4 bases, 11 bases remained unmatched. The germline V gene has CDR1 MDHEN and CDR2 SYDVKM. This clonotype was sampled from a female donor in good health, enrolled as a control in a pregnancy study. The rearrangement links TRBV28 to TRBJ1-2; 8 bases map to TRBD1. The sequences come from CD4+ T cells from peripheral blood mononuclear cells, collected in the second trimester of pregnancy. CDR3: CASSSPGTGGLYGYTF. In DNA, the CDR3 is TGTGCCAGCAGTTCCCCCGGGACAGGAGGACTCTATGGCTACACCTTC.